These 3 T cell receptor beta chains were all obtained from the same sample, sequenced in a study of blood T cell repertoires in COVID-19. Clones were sequenced by immunoSEQ multiplex PCR, and TCRdb holds only the in-frame ones, with some missing. The sample shows some 400,000 clones, under 90% of them seen only once. Sequenced sample: PBMCs or T cells enriched from blood (not recorded which). The source is a woman in her 30s who had recovered from COVID-19.

This clone came up once. CDR3 sequence (DNA): TGTGCCATCAGTGACCCGACTAGCGGGGGATCCTACGAGCAGTACTTC. Translation gives CAISDPTSGGSYEQYF. J is TRBJ2-7 and V is TRBV10-3; 12 bases agree with TRBD2. The CDR3 is 16 amino acids. The V gene end was trimmed by 3 bases and the J gene end by 1 base; junction bases not matched to a gene: 4. Germline V gene sequence: CDR1 ENHRY, CDR2 SYGVKD.

The chain combines TRBV7-8 with TRBJ2-6, with TRBD2 as a possible D gene (5 bases). The CDR3 extends over 15 amino acids. Deletions cut 2 bases from V and 2 bases from J, with 7 bases between. The germline CDR1 and CDR2 sequences are SGHVS and FQNEAQ. CDR3 coding DNA: TGTGCCAGCAGCTTATCGGGGACTGGGGCCAACGTCCTGACTTTC. Residues: CASSLSGTGANVLTF.

The V call is TRBV11-2, the J call TRBJ2-3, with 9 bases identical to TRBD1. CDR1 and CDR2 from the germline V gene are SGHAT and FQNNGV. This CDR3 is built from 15 residues. V gave up 5 bases and J gave up 2 bases; unmatched junction bases: 5. This chain's CDR3 is CASSRGTGHTDTQYF. In DNA form, the CDR3 reads TGTGCCAGCAGCCGAGGGACAGGGCACACAGATACGCAGTATTTT.